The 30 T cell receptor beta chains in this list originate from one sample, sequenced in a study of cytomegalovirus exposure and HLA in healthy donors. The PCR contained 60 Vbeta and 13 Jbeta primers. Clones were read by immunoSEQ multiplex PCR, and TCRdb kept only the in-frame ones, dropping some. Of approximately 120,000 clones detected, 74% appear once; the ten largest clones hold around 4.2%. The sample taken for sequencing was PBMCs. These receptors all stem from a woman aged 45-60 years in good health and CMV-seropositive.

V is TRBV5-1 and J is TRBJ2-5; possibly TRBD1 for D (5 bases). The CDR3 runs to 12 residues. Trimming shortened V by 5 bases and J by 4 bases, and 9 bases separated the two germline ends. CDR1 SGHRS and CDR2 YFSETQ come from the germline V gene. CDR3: CASRGVGETQYF. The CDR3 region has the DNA TGCGCCAGCAGAGGGGTAGGAGAGACCCAGTACTTC.

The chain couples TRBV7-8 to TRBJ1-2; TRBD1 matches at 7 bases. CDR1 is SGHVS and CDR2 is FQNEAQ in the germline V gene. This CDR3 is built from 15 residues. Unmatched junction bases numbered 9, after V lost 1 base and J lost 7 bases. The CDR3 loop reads CASSLVGGTESGYTF. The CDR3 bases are TGTGCCAGCAGCTTAGTAGGGGGGACAGAGAGTGGCTACACCTTC.

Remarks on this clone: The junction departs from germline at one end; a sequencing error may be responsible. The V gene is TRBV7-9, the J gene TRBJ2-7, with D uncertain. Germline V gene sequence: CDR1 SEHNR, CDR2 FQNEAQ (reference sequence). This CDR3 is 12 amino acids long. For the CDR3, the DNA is TGTTCCAGCAGCCTGCGAGGTGGCGAGCAGTACTTC. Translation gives CSSSLRGGEQYF.

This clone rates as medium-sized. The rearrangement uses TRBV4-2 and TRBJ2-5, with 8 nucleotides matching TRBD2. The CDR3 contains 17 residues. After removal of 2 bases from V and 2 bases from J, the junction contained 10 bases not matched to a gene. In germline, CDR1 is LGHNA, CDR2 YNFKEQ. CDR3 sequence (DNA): TGTGCCAGCAGCCAATTTGTGTTGGCGGGGGGTCAAGAGACCCAGTACTTC. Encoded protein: CASSQFVLAGGQETQYF.

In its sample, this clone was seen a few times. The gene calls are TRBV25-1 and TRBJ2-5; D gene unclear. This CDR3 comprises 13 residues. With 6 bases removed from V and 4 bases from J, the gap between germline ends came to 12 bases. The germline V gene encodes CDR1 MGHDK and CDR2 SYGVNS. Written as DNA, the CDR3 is TGTGCCAGCAGCCTCCTGGGCCGAGAGACCCAGTACTTC. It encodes CASSLLGRETQYF.

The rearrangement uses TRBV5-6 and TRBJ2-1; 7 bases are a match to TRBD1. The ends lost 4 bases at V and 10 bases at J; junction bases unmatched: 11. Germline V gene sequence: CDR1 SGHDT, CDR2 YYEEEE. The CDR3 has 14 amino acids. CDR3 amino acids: CASSMAGGGYEQFF. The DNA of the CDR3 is TGTGCCAGCAGCATGGCAGGGGGTGGGTACGAGCAGTTCTTC.

DNA of the CDR3: TGTGCCAGCAGCGCCTCCTCCTACAATGAGCAGTTCTTC. Protein sequence: CASSASSYNEQFF. The rearrangement links TRBV9 to TRBJ2-1; D remains ambiguous. CDR3 size: 13 residues. CDR1 and CDR2 (germline): SGDLS, YYNGEE. The ends were cut back, 3 bases at V and 0 bases at J, with 4 bases in the middle.

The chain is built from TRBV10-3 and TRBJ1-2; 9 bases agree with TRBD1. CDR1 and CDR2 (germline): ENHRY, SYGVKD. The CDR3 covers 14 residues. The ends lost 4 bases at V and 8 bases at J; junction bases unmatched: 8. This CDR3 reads CAISGDRERRGYTF. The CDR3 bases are TGTGCCATCAGTGGGGACAGGGAAAGGAGAGGCTACACCTTC.

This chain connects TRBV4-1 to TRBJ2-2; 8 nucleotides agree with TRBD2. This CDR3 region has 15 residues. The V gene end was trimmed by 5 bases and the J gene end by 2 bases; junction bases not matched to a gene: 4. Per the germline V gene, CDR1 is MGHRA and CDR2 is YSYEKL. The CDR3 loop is CASSFAGGNTGELFF. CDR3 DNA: TGCGCCAGCAGCTTCGCGGGGGGAAACACCGGGGAGCTGTTTTTT.

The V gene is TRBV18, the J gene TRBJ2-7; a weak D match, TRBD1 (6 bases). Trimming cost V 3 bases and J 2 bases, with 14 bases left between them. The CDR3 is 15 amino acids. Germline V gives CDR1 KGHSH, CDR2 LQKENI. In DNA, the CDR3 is TGTGCCAGCTCACCTTCTCAGGACAGTACCTACGAGCAGTACTTC. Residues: CASSPSQDSTYEQYF.

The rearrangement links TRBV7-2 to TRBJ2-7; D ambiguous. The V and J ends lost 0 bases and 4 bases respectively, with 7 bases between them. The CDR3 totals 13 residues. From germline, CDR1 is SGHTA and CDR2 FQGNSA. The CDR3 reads CASSLASLYEQYF. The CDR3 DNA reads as TGTGCCAGCAGCTTAGCCTCCCTTTACGAGCAGTACTTC.

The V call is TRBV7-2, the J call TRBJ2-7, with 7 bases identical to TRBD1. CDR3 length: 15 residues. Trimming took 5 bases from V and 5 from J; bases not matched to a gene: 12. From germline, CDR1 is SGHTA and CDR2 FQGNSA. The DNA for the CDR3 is TGTGCCAGCAGCACCCAGGGGGACAATCTGAACGAGCAGTACTTC. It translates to CASSTQGDNLNEQYF.

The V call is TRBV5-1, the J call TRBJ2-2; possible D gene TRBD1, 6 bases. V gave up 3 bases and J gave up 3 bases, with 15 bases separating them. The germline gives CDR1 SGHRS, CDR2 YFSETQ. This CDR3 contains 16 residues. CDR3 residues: CASSSGQFRYTGELFF. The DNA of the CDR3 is TGCGCCAGCAGCTCTGGACAGTTTAGATACACCGGGGAGCTGTTTTTT.

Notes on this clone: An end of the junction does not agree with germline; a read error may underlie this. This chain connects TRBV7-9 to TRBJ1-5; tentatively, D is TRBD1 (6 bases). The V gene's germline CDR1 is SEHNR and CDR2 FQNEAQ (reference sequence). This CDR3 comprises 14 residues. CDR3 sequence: CSSSQGHGNQPQHF. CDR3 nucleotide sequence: TGTTCCAGCAGTCAGGGACATGGCAATCAGCCCCAGCATTTT.

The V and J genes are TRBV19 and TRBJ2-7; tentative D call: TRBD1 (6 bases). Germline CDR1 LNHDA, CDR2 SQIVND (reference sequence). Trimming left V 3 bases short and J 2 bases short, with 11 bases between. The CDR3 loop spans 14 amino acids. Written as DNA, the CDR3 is TGTGCCAGTAGTATCAGGGGAAATACCTACGAGCAGTACTTC. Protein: CASSIRGNTYEQYF.

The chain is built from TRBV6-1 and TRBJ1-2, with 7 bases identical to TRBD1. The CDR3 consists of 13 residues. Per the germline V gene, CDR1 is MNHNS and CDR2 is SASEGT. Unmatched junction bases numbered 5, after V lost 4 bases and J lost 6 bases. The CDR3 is CASSASTGDGYTF. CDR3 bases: TGTGCCAGCAGTGCATCTACAGGGGATGGCTACACCTTC.

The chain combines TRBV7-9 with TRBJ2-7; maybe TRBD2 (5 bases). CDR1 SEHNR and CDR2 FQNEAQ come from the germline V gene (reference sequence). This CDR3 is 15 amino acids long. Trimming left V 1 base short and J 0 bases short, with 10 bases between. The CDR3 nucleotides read TGTGCCAGCAGCTTAGACCCGGGAAGCTCCTACGAGCAGTACTTC. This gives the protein CASSLDPGSSYEQYF.

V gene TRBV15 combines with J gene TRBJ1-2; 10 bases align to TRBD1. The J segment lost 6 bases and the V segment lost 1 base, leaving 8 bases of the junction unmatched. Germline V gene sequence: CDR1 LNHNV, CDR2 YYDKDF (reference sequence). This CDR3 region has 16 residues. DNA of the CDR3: TGTGCCACCAGCAGAGGTGGGACAGGGGTGGGCGATGGCTACACCTTC. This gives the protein CATSRGGTGVGDGYTF. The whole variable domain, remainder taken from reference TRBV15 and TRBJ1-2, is DAMVIQNPRYQVTQFGKPVTLSCSQTLNHNVMYWYQQKSSQAPKLLFHYYDKDFNNEADTPDNFQSRRPNTSFCFLDIRSPGLGDTAMYLCATSRGGTGVGDGYTFGSGTRLTVV.

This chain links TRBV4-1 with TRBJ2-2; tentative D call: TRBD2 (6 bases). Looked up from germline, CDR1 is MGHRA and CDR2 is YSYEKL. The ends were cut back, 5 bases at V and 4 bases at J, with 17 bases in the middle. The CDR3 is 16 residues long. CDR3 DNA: TGCGCCAGCAGCTATCGGGATCTCGGGGGCACCGGGGAGCTGTTTTTT. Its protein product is CASSYRDLGGTGELFF.

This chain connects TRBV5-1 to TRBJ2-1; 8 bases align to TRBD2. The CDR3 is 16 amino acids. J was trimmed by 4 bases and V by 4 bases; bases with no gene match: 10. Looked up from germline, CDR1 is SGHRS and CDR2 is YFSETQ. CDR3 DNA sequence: TGCGCCAGCAGCGGAGGTGCCGGGGGGGCATACAATGAGCAGTTCTTC. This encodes CASSGGAGGAYNEQFF.

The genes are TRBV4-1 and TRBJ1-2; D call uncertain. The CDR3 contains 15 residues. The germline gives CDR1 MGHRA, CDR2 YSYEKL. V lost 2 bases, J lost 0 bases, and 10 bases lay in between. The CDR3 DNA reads TGCGCCAGCAGCCAAACTCTAGGAGCTAACTATGGCTACACCTTC. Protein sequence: CASSQTLGANYGYTF.

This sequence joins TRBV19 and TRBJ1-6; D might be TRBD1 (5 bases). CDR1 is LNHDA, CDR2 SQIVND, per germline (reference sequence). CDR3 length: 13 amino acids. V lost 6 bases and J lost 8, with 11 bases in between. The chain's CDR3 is CASSRWGDSPLHF. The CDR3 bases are TGTGCCAGTAGCCGCTGGGGGGATTCACCCCTCCACTTT.

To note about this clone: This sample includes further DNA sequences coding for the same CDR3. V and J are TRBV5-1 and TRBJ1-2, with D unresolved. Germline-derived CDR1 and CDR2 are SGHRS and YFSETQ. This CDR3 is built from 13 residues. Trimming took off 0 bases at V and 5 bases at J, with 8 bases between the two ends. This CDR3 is CASSLGGRYGYTF. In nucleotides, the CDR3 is TGCGCCAGCAGCTTGGGCGGTCGGTATGGCTACACCTTC. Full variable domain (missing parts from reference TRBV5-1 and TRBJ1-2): KAGVTQTPRYLIKTRGQQVTLSCSPISGHRSVSWYQQTPGQGLQFLFEYFSETQRNKGNFPGRFSGRQFSNSRSEMNVSTLELGDSALYLCASSLGGRYGYTFGSGTRLTVV.

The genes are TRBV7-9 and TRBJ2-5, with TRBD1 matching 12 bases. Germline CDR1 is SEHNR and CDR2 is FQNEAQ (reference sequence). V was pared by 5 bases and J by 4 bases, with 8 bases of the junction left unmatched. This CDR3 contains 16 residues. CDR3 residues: CASSHGDRGLGETQYF. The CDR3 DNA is TGTGCCAGCAGCCATGGGGACAGGGGGCTTGGAGAGACCCAGTACTTC.

The CDR3 DNA is TGTGCCAGCAACCGGGACACAGGACACATGAACACTGAAGCTTTCTTT. Translating it yields CASNRDTGHMNTEAFF. J is TRBJ1-1 and V is TRBV2; possibly TRBD1 for D (6 bases). V dropped 7 bases and J dropped 0 bases, with 18 bases sitting between them. Germline values: CDR1 SNHLY, CDR2 FYNNEI. The CDR3 is 16 amino acids.

The CDR3 is CASSEVGQGGYEQYF. The CDR3 DNA reads TGTGCCAGCAGTGAAGTAGGACAGGGCGGCTACGAGCAGTACTTC. The J gene is TRBJ2-7, the V gene TRBV25-1; TRBD1 matches 8 bases. The CDR3 extends over 15 amino acids. Germline assignment: CDR1 MGHDK and CDR2 SYGVNS. The V and J ends lost 2 bases and 3 bases, in that order; junction bases with no gene match: 6.

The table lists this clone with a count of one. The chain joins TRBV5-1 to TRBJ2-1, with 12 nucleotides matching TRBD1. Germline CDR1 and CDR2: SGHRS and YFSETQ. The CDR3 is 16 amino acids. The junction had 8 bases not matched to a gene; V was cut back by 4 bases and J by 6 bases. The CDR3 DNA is TGCGCCAGCAGCCCGGCACCGGGACAGGGGGCCAATGAGCAGTTCTTC. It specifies CASSPAPGQGANEQFF.

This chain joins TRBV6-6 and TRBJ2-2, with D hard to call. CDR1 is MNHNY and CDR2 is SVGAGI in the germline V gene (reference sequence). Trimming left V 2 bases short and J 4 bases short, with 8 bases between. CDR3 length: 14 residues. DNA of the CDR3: TGTGCCAGCAGTTACACGACGGGCACCGGGGAGCTGTTTTTT. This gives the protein CASSYTTGTGELFF.

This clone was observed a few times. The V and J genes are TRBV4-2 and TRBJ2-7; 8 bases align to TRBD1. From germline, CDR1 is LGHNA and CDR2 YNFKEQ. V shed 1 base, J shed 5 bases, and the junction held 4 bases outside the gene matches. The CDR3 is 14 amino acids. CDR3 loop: CASSQGGQVDEQYF. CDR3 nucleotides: TGTGCCAGCAGCCAAGGGGGACAGGTCGACGAGCAGTACTTC.

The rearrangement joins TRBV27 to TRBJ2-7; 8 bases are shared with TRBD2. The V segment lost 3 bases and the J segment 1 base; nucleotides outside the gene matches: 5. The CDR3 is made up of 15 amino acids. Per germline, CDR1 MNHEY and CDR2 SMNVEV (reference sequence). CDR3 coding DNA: TGTGCCAGCAGTTTCGGGGGGGGCCCTTCCTACGAGCAGTACTTC. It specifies CASSFGGGPSYEQYF.